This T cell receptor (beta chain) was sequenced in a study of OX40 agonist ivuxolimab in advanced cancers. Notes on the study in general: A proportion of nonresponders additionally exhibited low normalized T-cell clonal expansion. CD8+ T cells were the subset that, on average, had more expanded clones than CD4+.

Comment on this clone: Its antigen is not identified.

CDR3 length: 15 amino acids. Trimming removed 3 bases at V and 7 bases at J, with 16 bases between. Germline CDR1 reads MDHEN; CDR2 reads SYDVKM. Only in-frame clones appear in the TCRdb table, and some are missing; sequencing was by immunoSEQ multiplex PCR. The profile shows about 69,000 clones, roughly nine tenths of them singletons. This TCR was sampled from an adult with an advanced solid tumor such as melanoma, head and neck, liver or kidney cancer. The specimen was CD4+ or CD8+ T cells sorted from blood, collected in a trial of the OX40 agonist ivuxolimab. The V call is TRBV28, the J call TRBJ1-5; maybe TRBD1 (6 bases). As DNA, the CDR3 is TGTGCCAGCAGTTTTCCAGGGGCCCTCGGGCAGCCCCAGCATTTT. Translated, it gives CASSFPGALGQPQHF.